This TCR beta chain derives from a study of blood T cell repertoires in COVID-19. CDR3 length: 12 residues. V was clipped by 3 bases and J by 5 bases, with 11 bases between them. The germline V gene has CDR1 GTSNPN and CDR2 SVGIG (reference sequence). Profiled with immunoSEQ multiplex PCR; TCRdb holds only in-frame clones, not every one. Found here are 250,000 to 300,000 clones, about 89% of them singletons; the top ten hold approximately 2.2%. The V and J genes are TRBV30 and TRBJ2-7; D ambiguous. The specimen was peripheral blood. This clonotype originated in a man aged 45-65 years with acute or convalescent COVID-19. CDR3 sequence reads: CAWRVGSHEQYF. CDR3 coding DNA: TGTGCCTGGAGGGTCGGTTCCCACGAGCAGTACTTC. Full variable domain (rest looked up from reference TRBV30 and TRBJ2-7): SQTIHQWPATLVQPVGSPLSLECTVEGTSNPNLYWYRQAAGRGLQLLFYSVGIGQISSEVPQNLSASRPQDRQFILSSKKLLLSDSGFYLCAWRVGSHEQYFGPGTRLTVT.